The rows below give T cell receptor beta chains drawn from one sample of a study of beta chain features in type 1 diabetes. Method: immunoSEQ multiplex PCR; TCRdb's copy keeps in-frame clones and lacks some. This table holds about 900,000 clones, roughly 15% found once. The sample taken for sequencing was naive CD4+ T cells from blood. These receptor sequences come from a young woman in good health. The CDR3 runs from the conserved cysteine through the conserved F or W. Fields, in order: J gene, V gene, clone size, D gene, CDR3 DNA, CDR3 protein. The D gene is left open where the match is weak. For some rows the clone size is stated as once, few or many, or as a class when expanded; others skip it.

J gene: TRBJ2-7
V gene: TRBV18
clone size: few
D gene: -
CDR3 DNA: TGTGCCAGCTCACAGCAGGGATACTCCGAGCAGTACTTC
CDR3 protein: CASSQQGYSEQYF

J gene: TRBJ2-2
V gene: TRBV11-3
clone size: -
D gene: TRBD2
CDR3 DNA: TGTGCCAGCAGCTTAGGCGGGGGGAAGGAGCTGTTTTTT
CDR3 protein: CASSLGGGKELFF

J gene: TRBJ2-3
V gene: TRBV5-1
clone size: -
D gene: -
CDR3 DNA: TGCGCCAGCAGCTTACAGGGTCTTGAGCAGTATTTT
CDR3 protein: CASSLQGLEQYF

J gene: TRBJ1-2
V gene: TRBV5-1
clone size: -
D gene: -
CDR3 DNA: TGCGCCAGCAGTTTCGGGACTTACTATGGCTACACCTTC
CDR3 protein: CASSFGTYYGYTF

J gene: TRBJ2-5
V gene: TRBV13
clone size: few
D gene: TRBD2
CDR3 DNA: TGTGCCAGCAGCCAAGGGACTAGCGTGGTGGAGACCCAGTACTTC
CDR3 protein: CASSQGTSVVETQYF

J gene: TRBJ1-1
V gene: TRBV29-1
clone size: -
D gene: -
CDR3 DNA: TGCAGCGTCCGCCCGGGGACCTCAAGCACTGAAGCTTTCTTT
CDR3 protein: CSVRPGTSSTEAFF

J gene: TRBJ2-7
V gene: TRBV5-5
clone size: few
D gene: TRBD1
CDR3 DNA: TGTGCCAGCAGCGCTGGACAGGGAGGCGGCTACGAGCAGTACTTC
CDR3 protein: CASSAGQGGGYEQYF

J gene: TRBJ2-7
V gene: TRBV1
clone size: few
D gene: -
CDR3 DNA: TGCACCAGCAGCTCTTACCATGGGCCCTACGAGCAGTACTTC
CDR3 protein: CTSSSYHGPYEQYF

J gene: TRBJ1-1
V gene: TRBV5-4
clone size: -
D gene: TRBD1
CDR3 DNA: TGTGCCAGCAGCTTTTCTCGTGACAGGGCGAACACTGAAGCTTTCTTT
CDR3 protein: CASSFSRDRANTEAFF

J gene: TRBJ2-7
V gene: TRBV5-1
clone size: -
D gene: -
CDR3 DNA: TGCGCCAGCAGCTTGGTTAAGGCCTTAGGACGCGGACGGGAGCAGTACTTC
CDR3 protein: CASSLVKALGRGREQYF

J gene: TRBJ2-4
V gene: TRBV4-3
clone size: few
D gene: -
CDR3 DNA: TGCGCCAGCAGCCAAGACAGGGTTTGGGACATTCAGTACTTC
CDR3 protein: CASSQDRVWDIQYF

J gene: TRBJ1-5
V gene: TRBV5-1
clone size: -
D gene: -
CDR3 DNA: TGCGCCAGCAGCTTGACGGCGGGGGGACAGCCCCAGCATTTT
CDR3 protein: CASSLTAGGQPQHF

J gene: TRBJ2-1
V gene: TRBV11-1
clone size: -
D gene: -
CDR3 DNA: TGTGCCAGCAGCTTGCAAAAAATGACAGGATACCTACAAGAGCAGTTCTTC
CDR3 protein: CASSLQKMTGYLQEQFF

J gene: TRBJ2-5
V gene: TRBV5-4
clone size: few
D gene: TRBD2
CDR3 DNA: TGTGCCAGCAGCCCGGCTAGCGGGAGGATGTACCAAGAGACCCAGTACTTC
CDR3 protein: CASSPASGRMYQETQYF

J gene: TRBJ1-5
V gene: TRBV25-1
clone size: -
D gene: -
CDR3 DNA: TGTGCCAGCAGTGGCGCGGGGACACCTAGCAATCAGCCCCAGCATTTT
CDR3 protein: CASSGAGTPSNQPQHF

J gene: TRBJ2-5
V gene: TRBV29-1
clone size: few
D gene: -
CDR3 DNA: TGCAGCGCCGGGTATTGGTGGCTGGAGACCCAGTACTTC
CDR3 protein: CSAGYWWLETQYF

J gene: TRBJ2-6
V gene: TRBV4-3
clone size: few
D gene: -
CDR3 DNA: TGCGCCAGCAGCCAATTTTTACAGCCCTCTGGGGCCAACGTCCTGACTTTC
CDR3 protein: CASSQFLQPSGANVLTF

J gene: TRBJ2-7
V gene: TRBV28
clone size: few
D gene: -
CDR3 DNA: TGTGCCAGCAGAAGACAGGCGTCCTCCTACGAGCAGTACTTC
CDR3 protein: CASRRQASSYEQYF

J gene: TRBJ2-1
V gene: TRBV11-2
clone size: -
D gene: TRBD2
CDR3 DNA: TGTGCCAGCAGCGGAGGGGGCTTCGTTAGCGGGAGCTATTACAATGAGCAGTTCTTC
CDR3 protein: CASSGGGFVSGSYYNEQFF

J gene: TRBJ2-3
V gene: TRBV5-1
clone size: few
D gene: TRBD1
CDR3 DNA: TGCGCCAGCAGCCCCGGACAGGGGGGCACAGATACGCAGTATTTT
CDR3 protein: CASSPGQGGTDTQYF

J gene: TRBJ2-1
V gene: TRBV5-1
clone size: -
D gene: TRBD2
CDR3 DNA: TGCGCCAGCAGCCGACAAGCGGGAGCCTCGGACAATGAGCAGTTCTTC
CDR3 protein: CASSRQAGASDNEQFF

J gene: TRBJ2-3
V gene: TRBV28
clone size: few
D gene: -
CDR3 DNA: TGTGCCAGCAGTTCCGGACCCGATACGCAGTATTTT
CDR3 protein: CASSSGPDTQYF

J gene: TRBJ2-1
V gene: TRBV6-5
clone size: few
D gene: TRBD2
CDR3 DNA: TGTGCCAGCAGTTACCGGACTAGCGGCTACAATGAGCAGTTCTTC
CDR3 protein: CASSYRTSGYNEQFF

J gene: TRBJ1-4
V gene: TRBV5-1
clone size: -
D gene: -
CDR3 DNA: TGCGCCAGCAGCTCGGGGGCTGGGGAAAAACTGTTTTTT
CDR3 protein: CASSSGAGEKLFF

J gene: TRBJ2-7
V gene: TRBV5-6
clone size: -
D gene: -
CDR3 DNA: TGTGCCAGCAGCCTCAGACAGGATTTCTCCTACGAGCAGTACTTC
CDR3 protein: CASSLRQDFSYEQYF

J gene: TRBJ1-3
V gene: TRBV7-6
clone size: -
D gene: -
CDR3 DNA: TGTGCCAGCAGAGCAGCCATAGGGGCCTCTGGAAACACCATATATTTT
CDR3 protein: CASRAAIGASGNTIYF

J gene: TRBJ2-7
V gene: TRBV7-2
clone size: -
D gene: -
CDR3 DNA: TGTGCCAGCAGCTTAGGAGGGGGGAGCCGGGTCGAGCAGTACTTC
CDR3 protein: CASSLGGGSRVEQYF

J gene: TRBJ2-1
V gene: TRBV19
clone size: -
D gene: -
CDR3 DNA: TGTGCCAGTAGTTTTTCAGGTCCTAAGAGCTCCTACAATGAGCAGTTCTTC
CDR3 protein: CASSFSGPKSSYNEQFF

J gene: TRBJ2-7
V gene: TRBV7-2
clone size: -
D gene: TRBD1
CDR3 DNA: TGTGCCAGCAGCACCAAGGGGGCCCACTACGAGCAGTACTTC
CDR3 protein: CASSTKGAHYEQYF

J gene: TRBJ1-3
V gene: TRBV6-5
clone size: few
D gene: -
CDR3 DNA: TGTGCCAGCAGGTTCGGACAGGGAAACACCATATATTTT
CDR3 protein: CASRFGQGNTIYF

J gene: TRBJ1-1
V gene: TRBV5-1
clone size: -
D gene: -
CDR3 DNA: TGCGCCAGCAGCTTGTTCGCGGGGGACACTGAAGCTTTCTTT
CDR3 protein: CASSLFAGDTEAFF

J gene: TRBJ1-2
V gene: TRBV7-9
clone size: many
D gene: -
CDR3 DNA: TGTGCCAGCAGCTCAGGGAATGGCTACACCTTC
CDR3 protein: CASSSGNGYTF

J gene: TRBJ1-1
V gene: TRBV9
clone size: few
D gene: -
CDR3 DNA: TGTGCCAGCAGCGTCGCTCCAGGGGTTGGTGAAGCTTTCTTT
CDR3 protein: CASSVAPGVGEAFF